Listed below are T cell receptor beta chains from one sample, sequenced in a study of spatial heterogeneity in lung cancer. TCRdb independently ran MiXCR on the 5' RACE reads; one entry per CDR3 protein. The sample includes some 100,000 distinct CDR3 sequences, approximately 4.7% of them seen just once. Material: lung tumor tissue, obtained at surgery. The receptors were gathered from a male donor with early-stage non-small cell lung cancer. The conserved cysteine and the conserved F or W are not part of the CDR3 here. A D gene is named only where the DNA matches it firmly. Only some rows state a clone size, as once, few, many or a class for expanded clones.

V: TRBV20-1; size: many; D: NA; J: TRBJ1-1; CDR3: SARDTNTEAF
V: TRBV6-6; size: few; D: NA; J: TRBJ1-2; CDR3: ASSLDRYGYT
V: TRBV20-1; size: many; D: NA; J: TRBJ1-6; CDR3: SARDRDSGSYNSPLH
V: TRBV3-1; size: many; D: NA; J: TRBJ2-2; CDR3: ASSPGLNTGELF
V: TRBV6-5; size: many; D: NA; J: TRBJ2-1; CDR3: ASSFKGPLLGEQF
V: TRBV3-1; size: NA; D: NA; J: TRBJ2-1; CDR3: ASCSPTRGIIKQF
V: TRBV4-2; size: NA; D: TRBD2; J: TRBJ2-3; CDR3: ASSQHQAGVWADTQY
V: TRBV7-9; size: many; D: TRBD1; J: TRBJ2-1; CDR3: ASSLGGSTGDEQF
V: TRBV28; size: many; D: NA; J: TRBJ2-3; CDR3: ASSQPLKGTDTQY
V: TRBV6-1; size: many; D: NA; J: TRBJ1-4; CDR3: ASTGVEKLF
V: TRBV11-2; size: few; D: NA; J: TRBJ2-5; CDR3: ASSLLDTQTQY
V: TRBV7-2; size: many; D: NA; J: TRBJ1-2; CDR3: ASSLEGGRGFHT
V: TRBV20-1; size: many; D: NA; J: TRBJ1-1; CDR3: SALDSRRGSAF
V: TRBV28; size: many; D: NA; J: TRBJ1-1; CDR3: ASSSSGTHLNTEAF
V: TRBV6-1; size: NA; D: NA; J: TRBJ1-5; CDR3: ASSPLPQGQWPQH
V: TRBV3-1; size: few; D: TRBD1; J: TRBJ2-3; CDR3: ASSQDHGTVGRDTQY
V: TRBV2; size: NA; D: NA; J: TRBJ2-3; CDR3: ATERDITDTQY
V: TRBV12-3/TRBV12-4; size: many; D: NA; J: TRBJ2-7; CDR3: ASSLAGFERSYEQY
V: TRBV10-3; size: many; D: NA; J: TRBJ2-1; CDR3: AIGAGRSLGEQF
V: TRBV20-1; size: many; D: TRBD1; J: TRBJ2-3; CDR3: SARETGRDTQY
V: TRBV28; size: many; D: TRBD1; J: TRBJ2-4; CDR3: ASRTSGQYIQY
V: TRBV13; size: many; D: NA; J: TRBJ2-7; CDR3: ASSFGTTYEQY
V: TRBV6-6; size: NA; D: NA; J: TRBJ2-7; CDR3: ASSPGEPDPDEQY
V: TRBV7-9; size: many; D: NA; J: TRBJ1-2; CDR3: ASSPGPGPGYGYT
V: TRBV28; size: many; D: NA; J: TRBJ2-5; CDR3: ASRSDQETQY
V: TRBV2; size: many; D: NA; J: TRBJ1-5; CDR3: ASSLVGARQPQH
V: TRBV4-2; size: many; D: NA; J: TRBJ1-5; CDR3: ASSQELGRGNQPQH
V: TRBV20-1; size: many; D: TRBD1; J: TRBJ1-5; CDR3: SARDLFGVLRQGNSNQPQH
V: TRBV7-9; size: many; D: NA; J: TRBJ1-3; CDR3: ASSFTGLTIY
V: TRBV12-3/TRBV12-4; size: many; D: NA; J: TRBJ2-1; CDR3: ASSRETRGNEQF
V: TRBV18; size: many; D: NA; J: TRBJ2-1; CDR3: ASSSSSAETYNEQF
V: TRBV5-4; size: many; D: TRBD2; J: TRBJ2-7; CDR3: ASSLAGGGSYEQY
V: TRBV4-1; size: many; D: NA; J: TRBJ1-4; CDR3: ASSRPSRDGYATNEKLF
V: TRBV20-1; size: many; D: NA; J: TRBJ2-1; CDR3: SAYATKDPYNEQF
V: TRBV10-3; size: many; D: NA; J: TRBJ2-7; CDR3: AIRSEFSGTPLGEQY
V: TRBV6-2/TRBV6-3; size: many; D: NA; J: TRBJ1-5; CDR3: ASSRDLRQPQH
V: TRBV20-1; size: few; D: NA; J: TRBJ1-1; CDR3: SARDGNRVDTEAF
V: TRBV2; size: many; D: NA; J: TRBJ1-5; CDR3: ASSGRGNQPQH
V: TRBV6-1; size: many; D: NA; J: TRBJ1-1; CDR3: ASRVRGTRSTEAF
V: TRBV7-9; size: many; D: NA; J: TRBJ2-3; CDR3: ASSLARQRGGTQY
V: TRBV6-5; size: many; D: NA; J: TRBJ1-1; CDR3: ASRRDLHTEAF
V: TRBV6-6; size: few; D: NA; J: TRBJ1-6; CDR3: ASSYRGSRAYNSPLH
V: TRBV20-1; size: many; D: NA; J: TRBJ2-5; CDR3: SARALTLGDRETQY
V: TRBV10-3; size: many; D: NA; J: TRBJ2-5; CDR3: AISESGPTETQY
V: TRBV29-1; size: many; D: TRBD2; J: TRBJ2-3; CDR3: SVEGSSGQFTDTQY
V: TRBV29-1; size: few; D: NA; J: TRBJ2-7; CDR3: SVGESYEQY
V: TRBV28; size: many; D: NA; J: TRBJ2-3; CDR3: ASRYRQSTDTQY
V: TRBV20-1; size: few; D: NA; J: TRBJ1-1; CDR3: SAARQGTQNTEAF